The source of this T cell receptor beta chain is a study of T cells in Graves' hyperthyroidism and ophthalmopathy. The CDR3 covers 13 residues. The V end lost 5 bases, the J end lost 0 bases, and 9 bases lay between the germline ends. The V gene's germline CDR1 is DFQATT and CDR2 SNEGSKA (reference sequence). This clonotype was detected many times. Researchers amplified the TCR beta CDR3 regions from RNA transcripts. HTBI primers were the set used in a first-round RT-PCR of the TCR CDR3. From the multiplex PCR reads, TCRdb called clonotypes with MiXCR, one entry per CDR3 protein. The sample contains around 690,000 distinct CDR3 sequences, less than 25% of which appear only once.

The specimen sequenced was blood. This TCR was recovered from a man aged 25 to 40 with Graves' ophthalmopathy. The chain links TRBV20-1 to TRBJ2-3, with a tentative D call TRBD1 (6 bases). The CDR3 DNA reads TGCAGTGCTGGGGGCACAAGCACAGATACGCAGTATTTT. As protein: CSAGGTSTDTQYF.